The next 20 T cell receptor beta chains were all read from a single sample in a study of cytomegalovirus exposure and HLA in healthy donors. It was with 60 Vbeta and 13 Jbeta primers that the PCR ran. This table comes from immunoSEQ multiplex PCR, and its TCRdb copy is limited to in-frame clones, with some not included. This table has nearly 95,000 clones, approximately 7.6% appearing once. Input material: PBMCs. All receptors derive from a man aged 45-65 years in good health and CMV-seronegative.

This clone has at least ten counts. The gene calls are TRBV19 and TRBJ1-5; 8 bases are a match to TRBD1. V gave up 10 bases and J gave up 0 bases; unmatched junction bases: 14. The CDR3 covers 17 residues. Germline CDR1 and CDR2: LNHDA and SQIVND (reference sequence). CDR3 residues: CATESGQGAGSNQPQHF. The CDR3 region has the DNA TGTGCCACCGAGTCGGGTCAGGGGGCGGGTAGCAATCAGCCCCAGCATTTT.

For this clone: This same CDR3 is encoded by further DNA sequences in the sample. The chain is built from TRBV6-1 and TRBJ2-7, with 8 bases aligning to TRBD2. CDR1 and CDR2 (germline): MNHNS, SASEGT. The junction had 8 bases not matched to a gene; V was cut back by 1 base and J by 6 bases. The CDR3 runs to 15 residues. CDR3 residues: CASSEGSGGKREQYF. DNA for the CDR3: TGTGCCAGCAGTGAAGGGAGCGGGGGCAAGCGCGAGCAGTACTTC.

This rearrangement joins TRBV19 to TRBJ1-4; a possible D gene is TRBD1 (5 bases). This CDR3 contains 14 residues. Deletions cut 3 bases from V and 7 bases from J, with 12 bases between. The V gene's germline CDR1 is LNHDA and CDR2 SQIVND (reference sequence). The DNA of the CDR3 is TGTGCCAGTAGTATCTTGACAGCCCCTGAAAAACTGTTTTTT. Amino acid sequence: CASSILTAPEKLFF.

The chain is built from TRBV29-1 and TRBJ2-2; 9 bases map to TRBD1. Per the germline V gene, CDR1 is SQVTM and CDR2 is ANQGSEA. The CDR3 totals 14 residues. The ends lost 4 bases at V and 4 bases at J; junction bases unmatched: 4. Here the CDR3 DNA reads TGCAGCGTTGTTCAGGACAGGGGCACCGGGGAGCTGTTTTTT. Translation gives CSVVQDRGTGELFF.

In its sample, this clone was seen a few times. The gene calls are TRBV10-2 and TRBJ1-6; D possibly corresponds to TRBD1 (6 bases). This CDR3 has 14 amino acids. The germline V gene has CDR1 WSHSY and CDR2 SAAADI. V lost 8 bases and J 6 bases, leaving 14 bases between the germline ends. CDR3 sequence reads: CASGLGGGNSPLHF. The CDR3 region has the DNA TGCGCCAGCGGATTGGGAGGGGGTAATTCACCCCTCCACTTT.

This clone showed up just a few times. J is TRBJ2-7 and V is TRBV5-1; a possible D gene is TRBD1 (5 bases). The V and J ends lost 0 bases and 0 bases respectively, with 13 bases between them. The CDR3 extends over 16 amino acids. Germline CDR1 SGHRS, CDR2 YFSETQ. CDR3 residues: CASSLEWGDSSYEQYF. The CDR3 DNA reads TGCGCCAGCAGCTTGGAGTGGGGCGATAGCTCCTACGAGCAGTACTTC.

This clone was seen more than once but under ten times. The CDR3 spells CASSYTGSTETQYF. The DNA for the CDR3 is TGTGCCAGCAGCTATACGGGATCGACAGAGACCCAGTACTTC. J is TRBJ2-5 and V is TRBV9; perhaps TRBD2 as D (5 bases). Germline V gives CDR1 SGDLS, CDR2 YYNGEE. Trimming removed 4 bases at V and 4 bases at J, with 14 bases between. The CDR3 loop spans 14 amino acids.

The V call is TRBV4-2, the J call TRBJ2-3, with 9 bases fitting TRBD2. With 1 base clipped from V and 4 bases from J, the junction kept 0 bases outside the gene matches. The CDR3 covers 14 residues. The germline V gene has CDR1 LGHNA and CDR2 YNFKEQ. The CDR3 protein is CASSQGLAADTQYF. The CDR3 DNA reads as TGTGCCAGCAGCCAAGGACTAGCGGCAGATACGCAGTATTTT.

This clone was counted only a few times. The chain recombines TRBV28 with TRBJ1-2, with 8 nucleotides matching TRBD1. V dropped 5 bases and J dropped 2; count of bases not matched to a gene: 7. The CDR3 runs 15 residues. Per the germline V gene, CDR1 is MDHEN and CDR2 is SYDVKM. The CDR3 loop is CASSPPQGGNYGYTF. CDR3 sequence (DNA): TGTGCCAGCAGTCCGCCACAGGGGGGCAACTATGGCTACACCTTC.

The J gene is TRBJ2-3, the V gene TRBV5-4, with 7 bases identical to TRBD2. The V segment lost 1 base and the J segment 1 base; nucleotides outside the gene matches: 12. CDR3 length equals 18 residues. Looked up from germline, CDR1 is SGHNT and CDR2 is YYREEE (reference sequence). The chain's CDR3 is CASSLKLARPAGTDTQYF. CDR3 DNA sequence: TGTGCCAGCAGCTTGAAACTAGCGAGACCCGCGGGCACAGATACGCAGTATTTT. The entire variable domain, with the rest obtained from reference TRBV5-4 and TRBJ2-3, is as follows: ETGVTQSPTHLIKTRGQQVTLRCSSQSGHNTVSWYQQALGQGPQFIFQYYREEENGRGNFPPRFSGLQFPNYSSELNVNALELDDSALYLCASSLKLARPAGTDTQYFGPGTRLTVL.

This clone was picked up a small number of times. The chain couples TRBV5-4 to TRBJ1-4; a weak D match, TRBD1 (5 bases). This CDR3 has 14 residues. V lost 0 bases and J 10 bases, leaving 13 bases between the germline ends. Germline lookup yields CDR1 SGHNT and CDR2 YYREEE (reference sequence). The CDR3 loop is CASSLDRAGGKLFF. The CDR3 DNA follows: TGTGCCAGCAGCTTGGATAGGGCCGGGGGAAAACTGTTTTTT.

This clone was found a few times. V and J are TRBV5-1 and TRBJ2-5, with D tentatively TRBD1 (5 bases). Germline loops: CDR1 SGHRS, CDR2 YFSETQ. This CDR3 contains 17 residues. V dropped 1 base and J dropped 0 bases, with 16 bases sitting between them. CDR3 sequence reads: CASSLQGKRLYQETQYF. The DNA of the CDR3 is TGCGCCAGCAGCTTGCAGGGAAAACGATTGTACCAAGAGACCCAGTACTTC.

This clone was found a few times. This chain connects TRBV25-1 to TRBJ1-3; weak D call: TRBD1 (5 bases). Trimming removed 3 bases from V and 0 bases from J, with 15 bases in between. The V gene's germline CDR1 is MGHDK and CDR2 SYGVNS. This CDR3 comprises 17 residues. For the CDR3, the DNA is TGTGCCAGCAGTGAGTCAGGACATTCTCGCTCTGGAAACACCATATATTTT. This codes for CASSESGHSRSGNTIYF.

This clone came up many times. The chain recombines TRBV30 with TRBJ1-5; D not resolved. There are 14 residues in the CDR3. Between the trimmed V and J ends, which lost 2 bases and 1 base, there was a span of 9 bases. Germline V gene sequence: CDR1 GTSNPN, CDR2 SVGIG (reference sequence). The CDR3 nucleotides read TGTGCCTGGAGTCGAGGAGCGAGCAATCAGCCCCAGCATTTT. Its protein is CAWSRGASNQPQHF.

This clone was recorded a few times. V gene TRBV5-6 combines with J gene TRBJ2-7, with D tentatively TRBD1 (5 bases). V shed 6 bases and J shed 0 bases, with 19 bases lying between them. This CDR3 comprises 16 residues. Germline CDR1 reads SGHDT; CDR2 reads YYEEEE. CDR3 in amino acids: CASTPTRQRSSYEQYF. CDR3 nucleotide sequence: TGTGCCAGCACCCCTACCAGACAGAGGAGCTCCTACGAGCAGTACTTC.

This rearrangement joins TRBV20-1 to TRBJ1-2; TRBD1 is a possible D gene (6 bases). Germline CDR1 is DFQATT and CDR2 is SNEGSKA (reference sequence). The germline V and J ends were trimmed by 6 bases and 14 bases, with 19 bases remaining between them. There are 11 residues in the CDR3. CDR3 nucleotides: TGCAGTGCCAATACAGGGCTCTTCGAAACCTTC. Translation: CSANTGLFETF.

The chain couples TRBV10-3 to TRBJ2-6; weak D call: TRBD1 (6 bases). The length of the CDR3 is 15 residues. The germline V gene encodes CDR1 ENHRY and CDR2 SYGVKD. Trimming removed 2 bases from V and 3 bases from J, with 8 bases in between. The CDR3 spells CAISEGGNGANVLTF. DNA of the CDR3: TGTGCCATCAGTGAGGGGGGCAATGGGGCCAACGTCCTGACTTTC.

The chain uses TRBV4-1 and TRBJ2-7; 8 bases align to TRBD1. The CDR3 length is 15 residues. V shed 3 bases and J 2 bases; nucleotides not matched to a gene: 6. Germline loops: CDR1 MGHRA, CDR2 YSYEKL. Here the CDR3 DNA reads TGCGCCAGCAGCCAGACCGGGACAGGCCCCTACGAGCAGTACTTC. This translates into CASSQTGTGPYEQYF.

The chain uses TRBV28 and TRBJ2-7, with a possible D match to TRBD1 (5 bases). The V gene's germline CDR1 is MDHEN and CDR2 SYDVKM. The CDR3 is 17 amino acids. V lost 3 bases and J 3 bases, leaving 21 bases between the germline ends. The CDR3 protein is CASSFDPKAGLFYEQYF. The DNA of the CDR3 is TGTGCCAGCAGTTTTGACCCGAAGGCAGGGCTTTTCTACGAGCAGTACTTC.

The chain links TRBV28 to TRBJ2-7, with TRBD1 identical over 8 bases. From germline, CDR1 is MDHEN and CDR2 SYDVKM. CDR3 length equals 14 residues. The J segment lost 4 bases and the V segment lost 6 bases, leaving 8 bases of the junction unmatched. The CDR3 region is CASRLDRVKYEQYF. The DNA of the CDR3 is TGTGCCAGCAGATTGGACAGGGTTAAATACGAGCAGTACTTC.